This T cell receptor beta chain derives from a study of Tregs in tolerant kidney transplant recipients. Points from the study as a whole: Antigen-driven expansion was suggested because donor-specific Tregs expanded more than all Tregs in tolerant patients.

The repertoire was sequenced with immunoSEQ multiplex PCR; TCRdb's copy has only in-frame clones and lacks some. The table for this sample gives fewer than 6,500 clones. Recipients received nonmyeloablative bone marrow transplants from related graft donors, with transient mixed chimerism. For this clone: The antigen remains undetermined. The read halts 3 residues ahead of the CDR3 end, with the missing end drawn from the germline J gene.

This CDR3 spans 14 amino acids. V gave up 1 base and J gave up 5 bases, with 11 bases separating them. Germline CDR1 MNHEY, CDR2 SVGEGT. The sequences come from CD4+ T cells from blood (PBMCs), collected about 15 months after the transplant. This clonotype was sampled from a human patient who received a combined kidney and bone marrow transplant. The T cells may partly be graft donor cells. This chain links TRBV6-2 or TRBV6-3 with TRBJ2-5, with D possibly being TRBD2 (5 bases). The CDR3 spells CASSYLFRGETQYF. CDR3 bases read: TGTGCCAGCAGTTACTTATTCAGAGGGGAGACC.